One sample yielded the 25 T cell receptor beta chains listed below, sequenced in a study of blood T cells in healthy people across ages. The use of a sample-barcoded 5' primer and a J-beta primer mix characterized a second PCR of roughly 6 to 11 cycles. MiXCR was run by TCRdb on the 5' RACE reads, yielding one entry per CDR3 protein. The sample lists about 930,000 distinct CDR3 sequences; about 28% were seen once. The same sample was also used in a study of T cells of mothers and their children.

Material: blood. The receptors derive from a woman in her thirties or forties in good health.

This clonotype came up many times. The chain has TRBV20-1 and TRBJ2-7; perhaps TRBD2 as D (5 bases). The V and J ends lost 5 bases and 0 bases respectively, with 17 bases between them. The CDR3 totals 15 residues. Per the germline V gene, CDR1 is DFQATT and CDR2 is SNEGSKA (reference sequence). The CDR3 DNA is TGCAGTGCTTTCCTCGGCGGGCTGAGCTCCTACGAGCAGTACTTC. Amino acid sequence: CSAFLGGLSSYEQYF.

This clonotype was seen only a few times. The J gene is TRBJ1-2, the V gene TRBV3-1; 9 bases are a match to TRBD1. Germline-derived CDR1 and CDR2 are LGHDT and YNNKEL (reference sequence). V gave up 3 bases and J gave up 11 bases; unmatched junction bases: 7. CDR3 length: 13 residues. The CDR3 loop reads CASSQLTGGTYTF. In DNA, the CDR3 is TGTGCCAGCAGCCAGTTGACAGGGGGTACATACACCTTC.

This clonotype was observed at least ten times. V and J are TRBV20-1 and TRBJ2-3, with 13 bases identical to TRBD2. CDR1 is DFQATT and CDR2 is SNEGSKA in the germline V gene (reference sequence). The length of the CDR3 is 16 residues. V was pared by 6 bases and J by 2 bases, with 8 bases of the junction left unmatched. This chain's CDR3 is CSASGLAGVITDTQYF. The DNA of the CDR3 is TGCAGTGCCTCTGGACTAGCGGGGGTTATCACAGATACGCAGTATTTT.

The chain carries TRBV2 and TRBJ2-5; perhaps TRBD2 as D (6 bases). The CDR3 runs 15 residues. In germline, CDR1 is SNHLY, CDR2 FYNNEI. V lost 1 base to trimming and J lost 11 bases, with 20 bases between them. This CDR3 is CASSEGRGNYNEQYF. The CDR3 nucleotides read TGTGCCAGCAGTGAAGGCCGGGGGAACTACAATGAGCAGTACTTC.

This clonotype appeared a few times. V gene TRBV6-5 combines with J gene TRBJ1-2; 7 nucleotides line up with TRBD1. V dropped 0 bases and J dropped 8; count of bases not matched to a gene: 15. Germline CDR1 MNHEY, CDR2 SVGAGI. The CDR3 length is 17 residues. The CDR3 region has the DNA TGTGCCAGCAGTTACTCGCAGGGACAGTCGAGAGCTGGAGGCTACACCTTC. It is translated as CASSYSQGQSRAGGYTF.

This clonotype was seen just once. This may come from a read error, since a much larger clone is one base off. The chain employs TRBV14 and TRBJ1-1; D is perhaps TRBD1 (5 bases). Trimming shortened V by 0 bases and J by 0 bases, and 11 bases separated the two germline ends. The V gene's germline CDR1 is SGHDN and CDR2 FVKESK. CDR3 length equals 16 residues. The CDR3, as DNA: TGTGCCAGCAGCCAAGATCGGGGACGGATGAACACTGAAGCTTTCTTT. This codes for CASSQDRGRMNTEAFF.

This clonotype has only one observation. CDR3 bases: TGTGCCATCAGAGGGCCCGAGCGACTTTATGGCTACACCTTC. Translation gives CAIRGPERLYGYTF. J is TRBJ1-2 and V is TRBV10-3; D call uncertain. V gave up 6 bases and J gave up 5 bases, with 16 bases separating them. Germline lookup yields CDR1 ENHRY and CDR2 SYGVKD. CDR3 size: 14 residues.

This chain uses TRBV9 with TRBJ2-1; D gene uncertain. Trimming stripped 0 bases from V and 4 bases from J, with 11 bases between. The CDR3 has 15 amino acids. CDR1 and CDR2 (germline): SGDLS, YYNGEE. The CDR3 coding sequence is TGTGCCAGCAGCGTAGGGCGCACATCATACAATGAGCAGTTCTTC. It specifies CASSVGRTSYNEQFF.

Worth noting for this clonotype: The junction departs from germline at one end; a sequencing error may be responsible. V usage is TRBV9 and J usage is TRBJ2-2; possible D gene TRBD1, 5 bases. The CDR3 has 15 amino acids. The germline gives CDR1 SGDLS, CDR2 YYNGEE. This CDR3 reads CASSVQGSNAGELFF. The CDR3 DNA sequence: TGTGCCAGCAGCGTTCAGGGCTCGAACGCCGGGGAGCTGTTTTTT.

The chain is built from TRBV29-1 and TRBJ2-3; possibly TRBD1 for D (7 bases). The ends were cut back, 2 bases at V and 0 bases at J, with 15 bases in the middle. The CDR3 is 16 residues long. Germline-derived CDR1 and CDR2 are SQVTM and ANQGSEA. The CDR3 sequence is CSVEKRRGLSTDTQYF. In DNA form, the CDR3 reads TGCAGCGTTGAAAAGCGGAGGGGGCTTAGCACAGATACGCAGTATTTT.

This clonotype was seen a few times. V gene TRBV7-9 combines with J gene TRBJ2-7; 9 nucleotides agree with TRBD2. This CDR3 contains 16 residues. Germline V gene lookup returns CDR1 SEHNR and CDR2 FQNEAQ (reference sequence). The J segment lost 2 bases and the V segment lost 3 bases, leaving 8 bases of the junction unmatched. CDR3 nucleotide sequence: TGTGCCAGCAGCTTGGGTATAGCGGGGGCCCCCTACGAGCAGTACTTC. Protein sequence: CASSLGIAGAPYEQYF.

The chain joins TRBV6-6 to TRBJ1-2; the D is unclear. The CDR3 has 16 residues. V lost 0 bases, J lost 3 bases, and 14 bases lay in between. CDR1 is MNHNY, CDR2 SVGAGI, per germline (reference sequence). CDR3 DNA: TGTGCCAGCAGTTACTCGATTGCCAGGATAGACTATGGCTACACCTTC. This codes for CASSYSIARIDYGYTF.

This clonotype was observed a few times. The rearrangement uses TRBV18 and TRBJ1-1; a weak D match, TRBD1 (5 bases). The CDR3 loop spans 13 amino acids. CDR1 and CDR2 (germline): KGHSH, LQKENI. The ends were cut back, 6 bases at V and 7 bases at J, with 15 bases in the middle. The CDR3 reads CASSFRDAFEAFF. Written as DNA, the CDR3 is TGTGCCAGCTCGTTCAGGGACGCCTTTGAAGCTTTCTTT. The whole variable domain, filled in from reference TRBV18 and TRBJ1-1, reads NAGVMQNPRHLVRRRGQEARLRCSPMKGHSHVYWYRQLPEEGLKFMVYLQKENIIDESGMPKERFSAEFPKEGPSILRIQQVVRGDSAAYFCASSFRDAFEAFFGQGTRLTVV.

The chain employs TRBV7-6 and TRBJ2-1; D is possibly TRBD2 (6 bases). From germline, CDR1 is SGHVS and CDR2 FNYEAQ. The CDR3 contains 15 residues. V was clipped by 0 bases and J by 7 bases, with 13 bases between them. The CDR3 reads CASSLAPGATNEQFF. The CDR3 region has the DNA TGTGCCAGCAGCTTAGCGCCGGGAGCAACTAATGAGCAGTTCTTC. Filled out from reference TRBV7-6 and TRBJ2-1, the complete variable domain reads GAGVSQSPRYKVTKRGQDVALRCDPISGHVSLYWYRQALGQGPEFLTYFNYEAQQDKSGLPNDRFSAERPEGSISTLTIQRTEQRDSAMYRCASSLAPGATNEQFFGPGTRLTVL.

V and J are TRBV28 and TRBJ1-2; D may be TRBD1 (5 bases). Trimming cost V 4 bases and J 2 bases, with 14 bases left between them. The CDR3 sequence is 15 residues long. Germline V gene data show CDR1 as MDHEN and CDR2 as SYDVKM. CDR3 protein: CASSSGAPGNYGYTF. The CDR3 nucleotides are TGTGCCAGCAGTTCCGGAGCACCAGGGAACTATGGCTACACCTTC.

This clonotype was seen a few times. The J gene is TRBJ2-1, the V gene TRBV5-1, with TRBD2 identical over 14 bases. CDR1 and CDR2 from the germline V gene are SGHRS and YFSETQ. V lost 6 bases to trimming and J lost 0 bases; unmatched junction nucleotides: 5. This CDR3 is built from 17 residues. CDR3 sequence: CASKGLAGGGSYNEQFF. DNA of the CDR3: TGCGCCAGCAAAGGACTAGCGGGGGGCGGCTCCTACAATGAGCAGTTCTTC.

This clonotype appeared many times. The V and J genes are TRBV4-3 and TRBJ2-7, with TRBD1 matching 8 bases. Trimming cost V 1 base and J 3 bases; bases outside gene matches: 8. Per germline, CDR1 LGHNA and CDR2 YSLEER. The CDR3 runs to 16 residues. The CDR3: CASSQAGQGGDYEQYF. CDR3 DNA sequence: TGCGCCAGCAGCCAAGCTGGACAGGGAGGCGACTACGAGCAGTACTTC.

V gene TRBV5-1 combines with J gene TRBJ2-2; D is undetermined. The CDR3 has 14 amino acids. Trimming stripped 5 bases from V and 0 bases from J, with 8 bases between. From germline, CDR1 is SGHRS and CDR2 YFSETQ. This CDR3 is CASRLDPNTGELFF. In DNA form, the CDR3 reads TGCGCCAGCAGGCTTGATCCGAACACCGGGGAGCTGTTTTTT.

This clonotype was seen a handful of times. The genes are TRBV20-1 and TRBJ2-1, with a weak D call TRBD2 (5 bases). The CDR3 sequence is 12 residues long. Germline values: CDR1 DFQATT, CDR2 SNEGSKA (reference sequence). The V end was cut by 4 bases, the J end by 3 bases, with 7 bases between. DNA for the CDR3: TGCAGTGCTATTGAGGGCTACAATGAGCAGTTCTTC. Translation gives CSAIEGYNEQFF.

The V gene is TRBV6-2 or TRBV6-3, the J gene TRBJ2-1, with 9 bases matching TRBD1. J gave up 12 bases and V 5 bases, and 5 bases lay outside the gene matches. The germline CDR1 and CDR2 sequences are MNHEY and SVGEGT. The CDR3 covers 12 residues. CDR3 bases: TGTGCCAGCAGTCCGGGACAGGGAGGGCAGTTCTTC. It is translated as CASSPGQGGQFF.

The table lists this clonotype with a count of one. The chain couples TRBV28 to TRBJ2-3, with no clear D. The CDR3 runs 13 residues. V was trimmed by 11 bases and J by 7 bases, leaving 19 bases between them. Germline lookup yields CDR1 MDHEN and CDR2 SYDVKM. In DNA, the CDR3 is TGTGCCGCCCAAGTGAGCGCACGGAATACGCAGTATTTT. Amino acid sequence: CAAQVSARNTQYF. Variable domain in full (rest from reference TRBV28 and TRBJ2-3): DVKVTQSSRYLVKRTGEKVFLECVQDMDHENMFWYRQDPGLGLRLIYFSYDVKMKEKGDIPEGYSVSREKKERFSLILESASTNQTSMYLCAAQVSARNTQYFGPGTRLTVL.

The table lists this clonotype with a few counts. CDR3 sequence reads: CASSQVLQENYGYTF. CDR3 bases: TGCGCCAGCAGCCAGGTCTTACAGGAGAACTATGGCTACACCTTC. The chain combines TRBV4-1 with TRBJ1-2, with D possibly being TRBD1 (5 bases). Trimming cost V 3 bases and J 2 bases, with 13 bases left between them. Germline CDR1 reads MGHRA; CDR2 reads YSYEKL. The CDR3 totals 15 residues.

There are a few counts of this clonotype. The V gene is TRBV25-1, the J gene TRBJ1-1; TRBD1 aligns across 8 bases. Per the germline V gene, CDR1 is MGHDK and CDR2 is SYGVNS. The CDR3 consists of 15 residues. V shed 5 bases, J shed 4 bases, and the junction held 9 bases outside the gene matches. The CDR3 is CASSIQGARGTEAFF. In DNA, the CDR3 is TGTGCCAGCAGTATCCAGGGGGCGCGTGGCACTGAAGCTTTCTTT. The complete variable domain, with remaining parts taken from reference TRBV25-1 and TRBJ1-1, reads EADIYQTPRYLVIGTGKKITLECSQTMGHDKMYWYQQDPGMELHLIHYSYGVNSTEKGDLSSESTVSRIRTEHFPLTLESARPSHTSQYLCASSIQGARGTEAFFGQGTRLTVV.

This clonotype was observed many times. The V and J genes are TRBV10-3 and TRBJ2-3; D call uncertain. Trimming took off 5 bases at V and 2 bases at J, with 5 bases between the two ends. The CDR3 consists of 12 residues. Germline CDR1 is ENHRY and CDR2 is SYGVKD. The chain's CDR3 is CAISTLTDTQYF. The CDR3 DNA reads as TGTGCCATCAGTACGCTCACAGATACGCAGTATTTT.

In its sample, this clonotype was seen a few times. The V call is TRBV27, the J call TRBJ2-7; 7 bases map to TRBD2. Germline CDR1 is MNHEY and CDR2 is SMNVEV (reference sequence). This CDR3 comprises 14 residues. V lost 4 bases to trimming and J lost 5 bases; unmatched junction nucleotides: 8. The CDR3 DNA sequence: TGTGCCAGCAGTTCTCTAACCGGGAGGAACGAGCAGTACTTC. This codes for CASSSLTGRNEQYF.